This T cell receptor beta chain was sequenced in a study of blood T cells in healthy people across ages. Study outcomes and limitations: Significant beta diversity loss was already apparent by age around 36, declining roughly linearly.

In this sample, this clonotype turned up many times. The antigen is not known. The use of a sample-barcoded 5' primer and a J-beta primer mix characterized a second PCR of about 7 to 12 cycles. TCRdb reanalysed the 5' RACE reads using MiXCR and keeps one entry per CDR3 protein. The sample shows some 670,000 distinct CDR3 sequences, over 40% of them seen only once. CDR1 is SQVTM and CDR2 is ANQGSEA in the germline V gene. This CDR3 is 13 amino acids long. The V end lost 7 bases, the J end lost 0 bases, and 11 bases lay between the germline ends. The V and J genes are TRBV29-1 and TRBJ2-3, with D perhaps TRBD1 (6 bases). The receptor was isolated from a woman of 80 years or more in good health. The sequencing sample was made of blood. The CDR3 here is CSAIRGSTDTQYF. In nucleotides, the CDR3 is TGCAGCGCTATAAGGGGGAGCACAGATACGCAGTATTTT.